This T cell receptor (beta chain) emerged from a study of T cell responses to AZD1222 COVID-19 vaccine. Findings of the study overall: The donor group comprised mostly white British people and more females; the analysis possibly underestimated clonal diversity. Baseline serostatus was positive in only a handful of AZD1222 recipients. Spike regions recognized by vaccine-associated CD4 TCRs spanned the protein, led by 160-218 and 743-854. Spike-specific TCR breadth and depth rose after two AZD1222 doses.

The germline V gene has CDR1 SEHNR and CDR2 FQNEAQ (reference sequence). With 5 bases clipped from V and 1 base from J, the junction kept 4 bases outside the gene matches. The CDR3 is 14 residues long. Worth noting for this clone: Its antigen is undetermined.

Profiling relied on immunoSEQ multiplex PCR, and the TCRdb table lists in-frame clones only, not all of them. The table lists 160,000 or so clones, roughly nine tenths of them singletons. This receptor was obtained from an adult in good health. The genes are TRBV7-9 and TRBJ1-1; 7 bases fit TRBD1. This specimen was peripheral blood, taken on day 0 of AZD1222 vaccination. Written as DNA, the CDR3 is TGTGCCAGCAGCCGGGGACAGCCGAACACTGAAGCTTTCTTT. This gives the protein CASSRGQPNTEAFF. Full variable domain (outside the CDR3, taken from reference TRBV7-9 and TRBJ1-1): DTGVSQNPRHKITKRGQNVTFRCDPISEHNRLYWYRQTLGQGPEFLTYFQNEAQLEKSRLLSDRFSAERPKGSFSTLEIQRTEQGDSAMYLCASSRGQPNTEAFFGQGTRLTVV.